A selection of T cell receptor beta chains follows, all from one sample in a study of T cell responses to AZD1222 COVID-19 vaccine. Using immunoSEQ multiplex PCR, the repertoire was profiled, and TCRdb retains in-frame clones only, with some absent. There are about 140,000 clones in the sample; 80% to 95% occur only once, and 3% to 4% lies in the top ten. The input for sequencing was peripheral blood, taken 28 days after the second AZD1222 dose. Receptor source: an adult who received the AZD1222 COVID-19 vaccine. CDR3s leave out the opening cysteine and the closing phenylalanine or tryptophan.

V gene	J gene	CDR3 protein
TRBV10-3	TRBJ2-5	AIGTEQETQY
TRBV6-5	TRBJ1-1	ASSYSDDTEAF
TRBV20-1	TRBJ2-7	SATLAAEQY
TRBV7-9	TRBJ2-5	ASSLAREETQY
TRBV7-2	TRBJ2-1	ASSLKVSGHSYNEQF
TRBV28	TRBJ2-3	ASMRLAQTDTQY
TRBV24-1	TRBJ2-5	ATSDPTRDQETQY
TRBV6-4	TRBJ2-2	ASPRGLAGELF
TRBV19	TRBJ1-4	ASSMIGGTNEKLF
TRBV19	TRBJ1-1	ASSTPGFSTEAF
TRBV28	TRBJ2-7	ASSFGASYEQY
TRBV28	TRBJ1-1	ASSFPRAEAF
TRBV4-1	TRBJ1-6	ASSQYLSIDRVPNSPLH
TRBV28	TRBJ1-6	ASSLRNSPLH
TRBV6-5	TRBJ2-4	ASSPGSKNIQY
TRBV7-8	TRBJ2-1	ASSLRAGSYNEQF
TRBV7-2	TRBJ2-5	ASSPRLADGETQY
TRBV30	TRBJ2-7	AWNRTPYEQY
TRBV12-3/TRBV12-4	TRBJ1-2	ASSRGQWSGYT
TRBV18	TRBJ2-7	ASSSPGGSYEQY
TRBV3-1/TRBV3-2	TRBJ1-1	ASSQEWGPEAF
TRBV6-5	TRBJ1-2	ASIWGDSNYGYT
TRBV12-2	TRBJ2-5	ASRLALMGTAQETQY
TRBV29-1	TRBJ2-3	SVQTSGAGPDTQY
TRBV18	TRBJ1-6	ASSPPGGGNSPLH
TRBV6-2/TRBV6-3	TRBJ1-2	ASSYTEGFGYT
TRBV7-9	TRBJ2-5	ASSLVGSETQY
TRBV27	TRBJ1-2	ASSLRDGKNYGYT
TRBV2	TRBJ1-1	ASTSEGDTEAF
TRBV5-1	TRBJ2-3	ASSLRETDTQY
TRBV9	TRBJ2-3	ASSVGAGTSGQDTQY
TRBV7-8	TRBJ2-3	ASSLAPGVPDTQY
TRBV10-2	TRBJ2-7	ASSDITHFLLTYEQY
TRBV7-9	TRBJ1-5	ASSPENSVNQPQH
TRBV25-1	TRBJ2-5	ASSQNPSWRETQY
TRBV28	TRBJ1-3	ASSLGGRNTIY
TRBV28	TRBJ1-4	ASSLGQGREKLF
TRBV30	TRBJ1-5	AWRDVDPGTPQH
TRBV4-1	TRBJ2-1	ASSQGVDNEQF
TRBV12-3/TRBV12-4	TRBJ1-5	ASRRSLGQPQH
TRBV7-9	TRBJ2-1	ASIPSTIRVEQF